This TCR beta chain originates from a study of blood T cell repertoires in COVID-19. TCRdb's table, derived via immunoSEQ multiplex PCR, lists solely in-frame clones and lacks some. The sample yields 200,000 to 300,000 clones, around 84% seen once. The germline V and J ends were trimmed by 0 bases and 2 bases, with 9 bases remaining between them. CDR3 length: 15 residues. Germline CDR1 reads MGHRA; CDR2 reads YSYEKL. This chain joins TRBV4-1 and TRBJ2-3; tentative D call: TRBD2 (6 bases). This TCR was recovered from a woman aged 18-30 years with acute or convalescent COVID-19. Sequenced: peripheral blood. The CDR3, as DNA: TGCGCCAGCAGCCAAGATCCGGGAGCCACAGATACGCAGTATTTT. As protein: CASSQDPGATDTQYF.